This T cell receptor beta chain was sequenced in a study of T cells in Graves' hyperthyroidism and ophthalmopathy. The V end was cut by 7 bases, the J end by 0 bases, with 18 bases between. Germline values: CDR1 MNHEY, CDR2 SMNVEV (reference sequence). This CDR3 is 16 amino acids long. The source material, RNA transcripts, was used to amplify TCR beta CDR3 regions. An initial round of RT-PCR targeting the TCR CDR3 relied on the HTBI primer set. TCRdb re-derived calls from the multiplex PCR reads in MiXCR, one entry per CDR3 protein. The sample consists of some 620,000 distinct CDR3 sequences, about a sixth of them appearing once. Uncontrolled infections, other autoimmune diseases, pregnancy or lactation led to exclusion of patients. It was less than 13 ml of fresh peripheral blood that supplied the PBMCs. Many counts were recorded for this clonotype.

This receptor was identified in a woman under 40 with Graves' hyperthyroidism. The chain links TRBV27 to TRBJ1-1; D might be TRBD1 (5 bases). Input material: blood. CDR3: CASKSRGDSMNTEAFF. The CDR3, as DNA: TGTGCCAGCAAATCCCGTGGAGACAGCATGAACACTGAAGCTTTCTTT.